Below, 26 T cell receptor beta chains from the same sample are listed, as sequenced in a study of blood T cell repertoires in COVID-19. The repertoire was sequenced with immunoSEQ multiplex PCR; TCRdb's copy has only in-frame clones and lacks some. The sample lists roughly 200,000 clones; about four fifths were seen once. Sequenced sample: PBMCs or T cells enriched from blood (not recorded which). These receptors were obtained from a woman aged 30 to 39 who had been exposed to COVID-19.

This chain connects TRBV14 to TRBJ2-7; the match to TRBD1 covers 7 bases. This CDR3 spans 15 amino acids. Germline loops: CDR1 SGHDN, CDR2 FVKESK. After removal of 4 bases from V and 3 bases from J, the junction contained 9 bases not matched to a gene. The CDR3 spells CASSPTVGGFYEQYF. CDR3 bases: TGTGCCAGCAGCCCCACTGTAGGGGGCTTCTACGAGCAGTACTTC.

This clone was observed a single time. This chain uses TRBV9 with TRBJ2-7; D may be TRBD2 (6 bases). CDR3 size: 14 residues. Germline V lookup: CDR1 SGDLS, CDR2 YYNGEE. V was trimmed by 5 bases and J by 2 bases, leaving 14 bases between them. The CDR3 nucleotides read TGTGCCAGCAGTCCCCGCGGGGTGACCTACGAGCAGTACTTC. Translated: CASSPRGVTYEQYF.

This clone appeared a single time. The chain couples TRBV4-3 to TRBJ2-7, with a possible D match to TRBD1 (6 bases). This CDR3 spans 14 amino acids. In germline, CDR1 is LGHNA, CDR2 YSLEER. Deletions cut 1 base from V and 2 bases from J, with 9 bases between. CDR3 loop: CASSQAHRAYEQYF. For the CDR3, the DNA is TGCGCCAGCAGCCAAGCCCACAGGGCCTACGAGCAGTACTTC.

This chain uses TRBV11-3 with TRBJ1-3; perhaps TRBD1 as D (5 bases). Germline assignment: CDR1 SGHNT and CDR2 YENEEA. The CDR3 length is 16 residues. Trimming took 3 bases from V and 0 from J, leaving 12 bases between them. CDR3 protein: CASSFDSPSSGNTIYF. The CDR3 DNA sequence: TGTGCCAGCAGCTTCGACAGCCCGAGCTCTGGAAACACCATATATTTT. The full variable domain, completed using reference TRBV11-3 and TRBJ1-3, is EAGVVQSPRYKIIEKKQPVAFWCNPISGHNTLYWYLQNLGQGPELLIRYENEEAVDDSQLPKDRFSAERLKGVDSTLKIQPAELGDSAVYLCASSFDSPSSGNTIYFGEGSWLTVV.

This chain connects TRBV6-5 to TRBJ2-7, with D maybe TRBD2 (5 bases). Germline values: CDR1 MNHEY, CDR2 SVGAGI. This CDR3 region has 15 residues. V was cut by 2 bases and J by 12 bases, with 23 bases left in between. In DNA form, the CDR3 reads TGTGCCAGCAGTTACCCCCCCGTACTAGGCATATTGGTGTACTTC. Protein sequence: CASSYPPVLGILVYF.

The V call is TRBV19, the J call TRBJ1-6; D not resolved. V lost 6 bases and J lost 10, with 16 bases in between. Germline CDR1 and CDR2: LNHDA and SQIVND (reference sequence). The CDR3 is 14 amino acids. In DNA form, the CDR3 reads TGTGCCAGTAGGCCGGGCCCCGGAGGATCACCCCTCCACTTT. Protein sequence: CASRPGPGGSPLHF.

CDR3 in amino acids: CASSYTRSGNTEAFF. CDR3 nucleotide sequence: TGTGCCAGCAGTTACACGCGGAGCGGGAACACTGAAGCTTTCTTT. V is TRBV6-2 or TRBV6-3 and J is TRBJ1-1; D remains ambiguous. Germline V CDR1 and CDR2: MNHEY, SVGEGT. V gave up 2 bases and J gave up 1 base, with 11 bases separating them. CDR3 length: 15 residues.

The chain uses TRBV6-5 and TRBJ1-1, with D unclear. The ends were cut back, 7 bases at V and 5 bases at J, with 14 bases in the middle. CDR3 length equals 13 residues. Germline-derived CDR1 and CDR2 are MNHEY and SVGAGI. The CDR3 region is CASKAGRLTEAFF. CDR3 coding DNA: TGTGCCAGCAAGGCGGGGAGGCTGACTGAAGCTTTCTTT.

The chain uses TRBV30 and TRBJ2-5; tentatively, D is TRBD2 (5 bases). The CDR3 totals 14 residues. Germline CDR1 GTSNPN, CDR2 SVGIG (reference sequence). The V end was cut by 4 bases, the J end by 4 bases, with 16 bases between. CDR3 bases: TGTGCCTGGATGGCCCTAGCTGGTACAGAGACCCAGTACTTC. Translation: CAWMALAGTETQYF.

The chain couples TRBV5-4 to TRBJ1-4, with TRBD1 identical over 7 bases. V was clipped by 2 bases and J by 3 bases; unmatched bases: 10. Germline V gene sequence: CDR1 SGHNT, CDR2 YYREEE (reference sequence). The CDR3 runs to 17 residues. The CDR3 reads CASSLGGGNNPNEKLFF. The DNA of the CDR3 is TGTGCCAGCAGCTTAGGAGGGGGCAACAACCCTAATGAAAAACTGTTTTTT. Full variable domain (missing parts from reference TRBV5-4 and TRBJ1-4): ETGVTQSPTHLIKTRGQQVTLRCSSQSGHNTVSWYQQALGQGPQFIFQYYREEENGRGNFPPRFSGLQFPNYSSELNVNALELDDSALYLCASSLGGGNNPNEKLFFGSGTQLSVL.

The chain carries TRBV11-2 and TRBJ1-4, with TRBD1 matching over 9 bases. CDR3 length: 14 amino acids. Germline CDR1 SGHAT, CDR2 FQNNGV. J was trimmed by 6 bases and V by 5 bases; bases with no gene match: 4. The CDR3 DNA reads as TGTGCCAGCAGCGCTGACAGGGGGTATGAAAAACTGTTTTTT. Residues: CASSADRGYEKLFF.

This clone has only one observation. This sequence joins TRBV6-1 and TRBJ2-7; 8 bases fit TRBD2. J lost 3 bases, V lost 4 bases, and 17 bases had no gene match. The CDR3 is 18 amino acids. Germline V gene lookup returns CDR1 MNHNS and CDR2 SASEGT. CDR3 sequence: CASSGIAGLTSRHYEQYF. In nucleotides, the CDR3 is TGTGCCAGCAGTGGGATAGCGGGGCTAACATCAAGACACTACGAGCAGTACTTC.

The V and J genes are TRBV9 and TRBJ1-1; 8 positions match TRBD1. Germline V gene sequence: CDR1 SGDLS, CDR2 YYNGEE. V lost 3 bases to trimming and J lost 5 bases; unmatched junction nucleotides: 12. This CDR3 spans 16 amino acids. The CDR3 sequence is CASSAIQGARWTEAFF. The CDR3 DNA is TGTGCCAGCAGCGCAATTCAGGGGGCGAGGTGGACTGAAGCTTTCTTT.

The chain is built from TRBV12-3 or TRBV12-4 and TRBJ1-2; TRBD1 is a possible D gene (6 bases). With 5 bases removed from V and 4 bases from J, the gap between germline ends came to 8 bases. The length of the CDR3 is 12 residues. The CDR3: CASSEQGYGYTF. For the CDR3, the DNA is TGTGCCAGCAGTGAACAGGGCTATGGCTACACCTTC.

The rearrangement uses TRBV25-1 and TRBJ2-1; 7 positions match TRBD2. The V segment lost 3 bases and the J segment 7 bases; nucleotides outside the gene matches: 9. Germline CDR1 MGHDK, CDR2 SYGVNS. The CDR3 sequence is 15 residues long. The CDR3 protein is CASSDESGRHNEQFF. The CDR3 DNA is TGTGCCAGCAGTGACGAATCCGGGAGGCATAATGAGCAGTTCTTC.

The rearrangement joins TRBV19 to TRBJ1-1; no clear D gene. V was trimmed by 5 bases and J by 4 bases, leaving 5 bases between them. This CDR3 is built from 11 residues. The germline CDR1 and CDR2 sequences are LNHDA and SQIVND (reference sequence). The CDR3 protein is CASSFGTEAFF. CDR3 coding DNA: TGTGCCAGTAGTTTCGGCACTGAAGCTTTCTTT.

The V and J genes are TRBV5-1 and TRBJ1-2, with 8 bases lining up with TRBD1. The junction had 8 bases not matched to a gene; V was cut back by 4 bases and J by 6 bases. Germline V gives CDR1 SGHRS, CDR2 YFSETQ. The CDR3 has 14 amino acids. The CDR3 DNA follows: TGCGCCAGCAGCGGGGTTGGACAGGGAAATGGCTACACCTTC. Amino acid sequence: CASSGVGQGNGYTF.

The V gene is TRBV19, the J gene TRBJ1-1, with no clear D. This CDR3 has 16 amino acids. Germline V gene data show CDR1 as LNHDA and CDR2 as SQIVND (reference sequence). Trimming removed 3 bases from V and 4 bases from J, with 18 bases in between. The CDR3 spells CASSIGGSRGGTEAFF. The CDR3 DNA sequence: TGTGCCAGTAGTATTGGCGGGTCTCGAGGCGGCACTGAAGCTTTCTTT.

The CDR3 DNA reads as TGTGCCAGCAGTCCATACAGGGAATTGGGCACTGAAGCTTTCTTT. This encodes CASSPYRELGTEAFF. This chain joins TRBV28 and TRBJ1-1; TRBD1 might be the D (6 bases). Germline V gene sequence: CDR1 MDHEN, CDR2 SYDVKM. This CDR3 has 15 amino acids. V lost 5 bases and J lost 4, with 17 bases in between.

The rearrangement links TRBV5-6 to TRBJ2-2; D possibly corresponds to TRBD2 (5 bases). Between the trimmed V and J ends, which lost 0 bases and 2 bases, there was a span of 8 bases. The CDR3 is made up of 15 amino acids. Per the germline V gene, CDR1 is SGHDT and CDR2 is YYEEEE. CDR3 in DNA: TGTGCCAGCAGCTTGGGGCCGGGAAACACCGGGGAGCTGTTTTTT. Its translation: CASSLGPGNTGELFF.

The chain joins TRBV27 to TRBJ1-1; a possible D gene is TRBD1 (6 bases). From germline, CDR1 is MNHEY and CDR2 SMNVEV (reference sequence). The V and J ends lost 3 bases and 3 bases respectively, with 11 bases between them. CDR3 length: 14 residues. Here the CDR3 reads CASSFQGLDTEAFF. In DNA form, the CDR3 reads TGTGCCAGCAGTTTTCAGGGGCTGGACACTGAAGCTTTCTTT.

This sequence joins TRBV7-2 and TRBJ1-6; no definite D call. Per germline, CDR1 SGHTA and CDR2 FQGNSA. Trimming took 3 bases from V and 10 from J, leaving 13 bases between them. This CDR3 has 14 residues. CDR3 DNA: TGTGCCAGCAGCTTTTTTCGGGTTCGATCACCCCTCCACTTT. Its translation is CASSFFRVRSPLHF.

V usage is TRBV5-6 and J usage is TRBJ1-1, with TRBD1 matching 8 bases. CDR1 and CDR2 from the germline V gene are SGHDT and YYEEEE. The CDR3 runs to 14 residues. V shed 4 bases, J shed 5 bases, and the junction held 7 bases outside the gene matches. CDR3: CASSRGQVGTEAFF. The CDR3 DNA sequence: TGTGCCAGCAGCAGGGGACAGGTCGGGACTGAAGCTTTCTTT.

This sequence joins TRBV4-1 and TRBJ2-7; 7 bases are a match to TRBD2. Trimming removed 1 base from V and 7 bases from J; junction bases left unmatched: 19. CDR3 length: 18 amino acids. Germline CDR1 is MGHRA and CDR2 is YSYEKL. The CDR3 DNA reads TGCGCCAGCAGCCAAGGGGGGTTGGTTGGACTAGTCGCCCGTGAGCAGTACTTC. Amino acids: CASSQGGLVGLVAREQYF.

The chain couples TRBV5-1 to TRBJ1-1; TRBD1 matches at 9 bases. CDR3 length: 16 amino acids. J gave up 7 bases and V 3 bases, and 13 bases lay outside the gene matches. The germline V gene has CDR1 SGHRS and CDR2 YFSETQ. CDR3 protein: CASSWGPGQGGGEAFF. In DNA form, the CDR3 reads TGCGCCAGCAGCTGGGGCCCGGGACAGGGCGGGGGTGAAGCTTTCTTT.

The chain couples TRBV27 to TRBJ2-1, with D possibly matching TRBD1 (6 bases). Per germline, CDR1 MNHEY and CDR2 SMNVEV (reference sequence). V was trimmed by 0 bases and J by 8 bases, leaving 8 bases between them. This CDR3 contains 13 residues. Written as DNA, the CDR3 is TGTGCCAGCAGTTTATCCTCAGGGGATGAGCAGTTCTTC. Translated, it gives CASSLSSGDEQFF.